The clone carrying this T cell receptor beta chain was detected only a few times. The CDR3 spans 18 residues. The V gene lost 4 bases and the J gene lost 3 bases, with 23 bases spanning the gap. The germline CDR1 and CDR2 sequences are SGHRS and YFSETQ. This sample is drawn from a study of blood T cell repertoires in COVID-19. About the study: In each case, the material was cDNA or gDNA derived from T cells, B-cell-depleted T cells, or PBMCs.

Original data processing: Reference gene primer amplification yielded estimated nucleated cell counts. Sequenced by immunoSEQ multiplex PCR; TCRdb stores in-frame clones only, minus some. That table furnishes V, J and clone size, whereas the DNA furnished D and trimming. The table lists hundreds of thousands of clones, about 85% of them singletons. The chain has TRBV5-1 and TRBJ1-5; D perhaps matches TRBD1 (6 bases). The sequencing input was peripheral blood. The sequence was collected from a man aged 18 to 30 with active or convalescent COVID-19. Written as DNA, the CDR3 is TGCGCCAGCAGCAACCCGGGACACCAGATTTCGCCCAATCAGCCCCAGCATTTT. It codes for CASSNPGHQISPNQPQHF.